This T cell receptor beta chain was found in a study of graft-versus-host responses after intestinal transplantation. Study-level background: Transplantation in recipients was multivisceral, liver-intestinal, or isolated intestinal.

V lost 1 base to trimming and J lost 6 bases; unmatched junction nucleotides: 2. The CDR3 is 13 amino acids. Germline-derived CDR1 and CDR2 are SGHVS and FNYEAQ. The repertoire was sequenced with immunoSEQ multiplex PCR; TCRdb's copy has only in-frame clones and lacks some. The data contain around 110,000 clones, 85% to 95% of them seen just once; the ten biggest clones take up 0.9% to 1.5%. About this clone itself: What it binds is not known.

Here the sequenced sample was unstimulated CD8+ T cells sorted from spleen or lymph node cells, taken before transplant. The clonotype originates from a human donor who was the organ donor for an intestinal transplant. This rearrangement joins TRBV7-6 to TRBJ1-1; TRBD1 matches 7 bases. CDR3 coding DNA: TGTGCCAGCAGCTTAGGGGGACAGTCTGAAGCTTTCTTT. Protein: CASSLGGQSEAFF.